The present entry profiles one TCR beta chain with its context. Its cognate antigen is unknown. V shed 4 bases and J shed 2 bases, with 9 bases lying between them. There are 14 residues in the CDR3. CDR1 and CDR2 from the germline V gene are ENHRY and SYGVKD. This specimen comes from a study of shared clonotypes between healthy human individuals. Points from the study as a whole: When compared with the clonotypes that were shared by all four sorted-subset donors, the non-shared clonotypes turned out to have lower generation probabilities. Estimated richness was generally greater in naive than memory subsets.

The assay was immunoSEQ multiplex PCR, and TCRdb's table has in-frame clones only and misses some. The sample includes 700,000 or so clones, around 72% of them seen just once. The TCR comes from a woman aged 25 to 39 in good health. Sequencing input: memory CD4+ T cells sorted from blood. As to subset: CD45RA-negative fraction. The V call is TRBV10-3, the J call TRBJ1-5; D remains unclear. CDR3 bases: TGTGCCATCAGTGCGGCCCCGGGCAATCAGCCCCAGCATTTT. This encodes CAISAAPGNQPQHF.